This T cell receptor (beta chain) was identified in a study of T cell responses to AZD1222 COVID-19 vaccine. V lost 1 base to trimming and J lost 8 bases, with 11 bases between them. CDR1 and CDR2 (germline): MGHRA, YSYEKL. The CDR3 totals 13 residues. As for this clone: Its antigen is undetermined.

Study-level findings and limits: Clonal diversity was possibly underestimated; the donors were predominantly white British and more often female.

Profiling relied on immunoSEQ multiplex PCR, and the TCRdb table lists in-frame clones only, not all of them. This sample has roughly 140,000 clones; roughly 90% occur once, and the top ten carry 1.5% to 2%. The origin of this receptor is an adult who received the AZD1222 COVID-19 vaccine. The chain recombines TRBV4-1 with TRBJ2-5; unclear D gene. The sequencing used peripheral blood, collected 28 days after the second AZD1222 dose. CDR3 coding DNA: TGCGCCAGCAGCCAAGGCGGAAGAGAAACCCAGTACTTC. Amino acid sequence: CASSQGGRETQYF.